The 25 T cell receptor beta chains in this list originate from one sample, sequenced in a study of Ad26.COV2.S vaccination and SARS-CoV-2 variants. The method was immunoSEQ multiplex PCR; TCRdb's version includes in-frame clones alone and lacks a portion of them. The sample carries 430,000 or so clones, 90% recorded once. Treatment in this sample: 15 to 20 received Ad26.COV2.S at low or high dose, single or two shots; several received placebo; per-sample allocation not given. Day 63 after the first injection of vaccine or placebo was the sampling time. The sample in question was peripheral blood, obtained in a trial of Ad26.COV2.S vaccine versus placebo. The source of these receptors is a person between 18 and 60 years old who received the Ad26.COV2.S COVID-19 vaccine or a placebo.

The chain recombines TRBV10-2 with TRBJ1-5, with D unresolved. Germline CDR1 and CDR2: WSHSY and SAAADI. Between the trimmed V and J ends, which lost 5 bases and 0 bases, there was a span of 11 bases. The CDR3 is 15 amino acids. In nucleotides, the CDR3 is TGCGCCAGCAGTTGGGGTCAAGATAGCAATCAGCCCCAGCATTTT. This gives the protein CASSWGQDSNQPQHF.

The CDR3, as DNA: TGTGCCAGCTCAACCCGGACAGGGGGCGGCACAGATACGCAGTATTTT. Amino acid sequence: CASSTRTGGGTDTQYF. The V and J genes are TRBV18 and TRBJ2-3, with TRBD1 matching 11 bases. The V and J ends lost 5 bases and 1 base, in that order; junction bases with no gene match: 5. CDR3 length equals 16 residues. Looked up from germline, CDR1 is KGHSH and CDR2 is LQKENI. The whole variable domain, filled in from reference TRBV18 and TRBJ2-3, reads NAGVMQNPRHLVRRRGQEARLRCSPMKGHSHVYWYRQLPEEGLKFMVYLQKENIIDESGMPKERFSAEFPKEGPSILRIQQVVRGDSAAYFCASSTRTGGGTDTQYFGPGTRLTVL.

The chain links TRBV13 to TRBJ2-1; D gene ambiguous. The CDR3 covers 12 residues. CDR1 and CDR2 from the germline V gene are PRHDT and FYEKMQ (reference sequence). Trimming shortened V by 1 base and J by 5 bases, and 3 bases separated the two germline ends. The CDR3 region is CASSLADNEQFF. The DNA for the CDR3 is TGTGCCAGCAGCTTAGCAGACAATGAGCAGTTCTTC. Full variable domain (outside the CDR3, taken from reference TRBV13 and TRBJ2-1): AAGVIQSPRHLIKEKRETATLKCYPIPRHDTVYWYQQGPGQDPQFLISFYEKMQSDKGSIPDRFSAQQFSDYHSELNMSSLELGDSALYFCASSLADNEQFFGPGTRLTVL.

The chain employs TRBV6-2 or TRBV6-3 and TRBJ2-3, with 7 bases that match TRBD2. The germline V gene encodes CDR1 MNHEY and CDR2 SVGEGT. J lost 0 bases, V lost 2 bases, and 8 bases had no gene match. This CDR3 has 17 residues. CDR3 sequence reads: CASSYDRDYPSTDTQYF. The CDR3 nucleotides are TGTGCCAGCAGTTACGACCGGGACTACCCTAGCACAGATACGCAGTATTTT.

V gene TRBV6-5 combines with J gene TRBJ1-6; D remains unclear. Germline lookup yields CDR1 MNHEY and CDR2 SVGAGI. Trimming pared 0 bases from V and 10 bases from J, leaving 7 bases between. This CDR3 is built from 13 residues. The CDR3 protein is CASSYSIWSPLHF. The CDR3 coding sequence is TGTGCCAGCAGTTACTCGATTTGGTCACCCCTCCACTTT.

This clone has more than one count but fewer than ten. The J gene is TRBJ2-1, the V gene TRBV29-1; D is unclear. Trimming cost V 3 bases and J 5 bases, with 8 bases left between them. The length of the CDR3 is 12 residues. Germline CDR1 is SQVTM and CDR2 is ANQGSEA. In nucleotides, the CDR3 is TGCAGCGTTGACCCCTGGGACAATGAGCAGTTCTTC. It translates to CSVDPWDNEQFF.

A single count supports this clone. This chain connects TRBV28 to TRBJ1-2; D gene uncertain. Trimming pared 3 bases from V and 2 bases from J, leaving 16 bases between. CDR3 size: 16 residues. Germline assignment: CDR1 MDHEN and CDR2 SYDVKM. The CDR3 DNA sequence: TGTGCCAGCAGTTTCCTCGCCGCCGGGAGAAACTATGGCTACACCTTC. This gives the protein CASSFLAAGRNYGYTF.

The V call is TRBV7-9, the J call TRBJ2-2; D perhaps matches TRBD1 (5 bases). There are 16 residues in the CDR3. Trimming removed 5 bases at V and 1 base at J, with 14 bases between. Germline CDR1 reads SEHNR; CDR2 reads FQNEAQ (reference sequence). Here the CDR3 DNA reads TGTGCCAGCAGCCCTACCCCAGGGCAGAACACCGGGGAGCTGTTTTTT. It is translated as CASSPTPGQNTGELFF.

The chain uses TRBV2 and TRBJ1-2; 8 bases agree with TRBD1. J lost 5 bases, V lost 6 bases, and 8 bases had no gene match. Germline V gives CDR1 SNHLY, CDR2 FYNNEI. This CDR3 region has 14 residues. In DNA, the CDR3 is TGTGCCAGCAGACCCGGACAGGGAGTATATGGCTACACCTTC. Translating gives CASRPGQGVYGYTF.

The chain recombines TRBV21-1 with TRBJ2-6; TRBD1 was called by the table and not checked on the DNA. TRBV21-1 is designated a pseudogene. The CDR3 has 18 residues. The CDR3: CASSKQHRGVRGANVLTF. The CDR3 nucleotides read TGTGCCAGCAGCAAACAGCACAGGGGGGTCCGTGGGGCCAACGTCCTGACTTTC.

The chain combines TRBV10-3 with TRBJ1-1; 8 bases line up with TRBD1. Germline V gene data show CDR1 as ENHRY and CDR2 as SYGVKD. After removal of 6 bases from V and 4 bases from J, the junction contained 7 bases not matched to a gene. The CDR3 totals 14 residues. CDR3 sequence reads: CAISQGARGTEAFF. The CDR3 nucleotides read TGTGCCATCAGCCAGGGGGCGCGGGGCACTGAAGCTTTCTTT.

This chain joins TRBV5-5 and TRBJ2-7; 11 bases line up with TRBD2. Germline CDR1 is SGHKS and CDR2 is YYEKEE (reference sequence). V lost 3 bases and J lost 2; bases outside the gene matches: 7. The CDR3 has 16 residues. The CDR3 is CASSWLTSGTPYEQYF. The CDR3, as DNA: TGTGCCAGCAGCTGGTTGACTAGCGGGACCCCCTACGAGCAGTACTTC. Filled out from reference TRBV5-5 and TRBJ2-7, the complete variable domain reads DAGVTQSPTHLIKTRGQQVTLRCSPISGHKSVSWYQQVLGQGPQFIFQYYEKEERGRGNFPDRFSARQFPNYSSELNVNALLLGDSALYLCASSWLTSGTPYEQYFGPGTRLTVT.

This clone was seen just once. The rearrangement links TRBV4-3 to TRBJ1-5; D not certain. This CDR3 spans 16 amino acids. V was cut by 0 bases and J by 2 bases, with 11 bases left in between. Germline V gives CDR1 LGHNA, CDR2 YSLEER. CDR3 sequence: CASSQERAYGNQPQHF. DNA of the CDR3: TGCGCCAGCAGCCAAGAAAGGGCGTATGGCAATCAGCCCCAGCATTTT.

Only one count was recorded for this clone. The junction shows a germline mismatch at one end, possibly a read error. This rearrangement joins TRBV6-2 or TRBV6-3 to TRBJ1-2; maybe TRBD1 (5 bases). The germline CDR1 and CDR2 sequences are MNHEY and SVGEGT. The CDR3 length is 18 residues. Written as DNA, the CDR3 is TGTGCCAGCAGTAACTCGCAACAGGTGGGGAATTTCTTCGCCGGCTACACCTTC. Translated, it gives CASSNSQQVGNFFAGYTF.

In this sample, this clone turned up a few times. The J gene is TRBJ2-2, the V gene TRBV7-3; 8 positions agree with TRBD2. Germline-derived CDR1 and CDR2 are SGHTA and FQGTGA. The CDR3 loop spans 14 amino acids. The V gene end was trimmed by 5 bases and the J gene end by 5 bases; junction bases not matched to a gene: 4. The CDR3 loop reads CASSHSGETGELFF. The CDR3 region has the DNA TGTGCCAGCAGCCATAGCGGGGAGACCGGGGAGCTGTTTTTT.

This CDR3 reads CASSLAGQGYEQYF. The CDR3 nucleotides are TGTGCCAGCAGCTTAGCGGGACAGGGTTACGAGCAGTACTTC. V gene TRBV11-2 combines with J gene TRBJ2-7; 9 nucleotides match TRBD1. There are 14 residues in the CDR3. The junction had 2 bases not matched to a gene; V was cut back by 1 base and J by 4 bases. Germline values: CDR1 SGHAT, CDR2 FQNNGV.

V gene TRBV29-1 combines with J gene TRBJ2-7; TRBD2 matches 9 bases. The ends lost 4 bases at V and 2 bases at J; junction bases unmatched: 3. CDR3 length: 13 amino acids. In germline, CDR1 is SQVTM, CDR2 ANQGSEA. As DNA, the CDR3 is TGCAGCGTTGGGTCTAGCGGGGCCTACGAGCAGTACTTC. This encodes CSVGSSGAYEQYF.

V is TRBV19 and J is TRBJ1-1; no reliable D call. CDR1 is LNHDA and CDR2 is SQIVND in the germline V gene (reference sequence). V was shortened by 5 bases and J by 8 bases, with 12 bases between the two germline ends. This CDR3 region has 12 residues. CDR3 protein: CASSSGSAEAFF. The CDR3, as DNA: TGTGCCAGTAGTTCGGGCAGCGCAGAAGCTTTCTTT.

The chain uses TRBV7-6 and TRBJ2-4; no clear D gene. Germline loops: CDR1 SGHVS, CDR2 FNYEAQ. V shed 2 bases and J shed 1 base, with 12 bases lying between them. The CDR3 extends over 16 amino acids. The CDR3 sequence is CASSLRANVAKNIQYF. The CDR3 DNA follows: TGTGCCAGCAGCTTACGGGCAAACGTTGCCAAAAACATTCAGTACTTC.

The rearrangement joins TRBV2 to TRBJ1-1; D possibly corresponds to TRBD1 (5 bases). Germline V gene lookup returns CDR1 SNHLY and CDR2 FYNNEI. V was trimmed by 6 bases and J by 3 bases, leaving 14 bases between them. The CDR3 totals 14 residues. The CDR3 here is CASRATTGDTEAFF. DNA for the CDR3: TGTGCCAGCAGGGCTACCACGGGGGACACTGAAGCTTTCTTT.

V gene TRBV6-2 or TRBV6-3 combines with J gene TRBJ1-4, with unresolved D. V was shortened by 1 base and J by 6 bases, with 12 bases between the two germline ends. The V gene's germline CDR1 is MNHEY and CDR2 SVGEGT. This CDR3 has 15 residues. This chain's CDR3 is CASSYLAGSDEKLFF. The CDR3 coding sequence is TGTGCCAGCAGTTACTTGGCGGGGTCCGATGAAAAACTGTTTTTT.

The gene calls are TRBV19 and TRBJ2-5, with D perhaps being TRBD1 or TRBD2 (5 bases each). Trimming removed 6 bases from V and 5 bases from J, with 10 bases in between. Germline V gene sequence: CDR1 LNHDA, CDR2 SQIVND (reference sequence). The CDR3 is made up of 12 amino acids. Written as DNA, the CDR3 is TGTGCCAGTAGCGATTGGGGGGAGACCCAGTACTTC. Protein product: CASSDWGETQYF.

V and J are TRBV7-9 and TRBJ2-6; 10 bases map to TRBD1. CDR1 and CDR2 from the germline V gene are SEHNR and FQNEAQ (reference sequence). This CDR3 spans 19 amino acids. V dropped 4 bases and J dropped 1; count of bases not matched to a gene: 10. The CDR3 nucleotides are TGTGCCAGCAGCTCCGTCTACGGACAGGGGGATTCTGGGGCCAACGTCCTGACTTTC. It codes for CASSSVYGQGDSGANVLTF.

J is TRBJ1-2 and V is TRBV29-1; TRBD1 matches 8 bases. The V and J ends lost 6 bases and 2 bases, in that order; junction bases with no gene match: 5. This CDR3 spans 13 amino acids. CDR1 is SQVTM and CDR2 is ANQGSEA in the germline V gene. As DNA, the CDR3 is TGCAGCGTGACGGACAGGGTAAACTATGGCTACACCTTC. Residues: CSVTDRVNYGYTF.

The chain has TRBV6-5 and TRBJ2-7, with 7 bases aligning to TRBD2. This CDR3 has 15 residues. V shed 5 bases and J 4 bases; nucleotides not matched to a gene: 11. Germline CDR1 reads MNHEY; CDR2 reads SVGAGI. The CDR3 DNA is TGTGCCAGCAGTCCGCGGGGCGGGAGATGGTACGAGCAGTACTTC. Amino acids: CASSPRGGRWYEQYF.